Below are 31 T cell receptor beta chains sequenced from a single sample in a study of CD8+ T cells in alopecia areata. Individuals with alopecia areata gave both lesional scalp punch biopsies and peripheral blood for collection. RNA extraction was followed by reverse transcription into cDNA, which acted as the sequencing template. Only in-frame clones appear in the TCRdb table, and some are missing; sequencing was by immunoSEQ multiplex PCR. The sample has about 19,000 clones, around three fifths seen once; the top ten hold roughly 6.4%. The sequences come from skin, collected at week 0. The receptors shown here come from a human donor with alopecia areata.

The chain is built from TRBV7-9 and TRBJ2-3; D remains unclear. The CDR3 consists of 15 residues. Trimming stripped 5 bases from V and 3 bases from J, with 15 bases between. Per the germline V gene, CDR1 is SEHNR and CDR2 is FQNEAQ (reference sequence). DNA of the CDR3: TGTGCCAGCAGCCCCGTGTGGAGTTTGACAGATACGCAGTATTTT. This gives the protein CASSPVWSLTDTQYF.

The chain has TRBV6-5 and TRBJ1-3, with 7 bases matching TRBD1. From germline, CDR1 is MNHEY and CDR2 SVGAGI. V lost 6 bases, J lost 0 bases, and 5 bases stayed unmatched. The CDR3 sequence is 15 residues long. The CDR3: CASRGQLSSGNTIYF. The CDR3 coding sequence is TGTGCCAGCAGGGGACAGCTTTCCTCTGGAAACACCATATATTTT.

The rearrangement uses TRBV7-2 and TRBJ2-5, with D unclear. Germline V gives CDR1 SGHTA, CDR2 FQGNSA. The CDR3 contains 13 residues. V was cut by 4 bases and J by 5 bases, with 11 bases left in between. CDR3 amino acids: CASSSHAVETQYF. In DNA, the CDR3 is TGTGCCAGCAGCTCCCACGCAGTTGAGACCCAGTACTTC.

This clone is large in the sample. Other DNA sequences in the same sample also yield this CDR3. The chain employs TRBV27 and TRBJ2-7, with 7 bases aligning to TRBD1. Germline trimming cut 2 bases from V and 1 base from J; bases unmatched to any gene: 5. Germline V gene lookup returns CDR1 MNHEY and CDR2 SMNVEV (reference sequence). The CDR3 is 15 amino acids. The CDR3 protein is CASSLRAGGSYEQYF. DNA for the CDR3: TGTGCCAGCAGTTTACGCGCAGGGGGATCCTACGAGCAGTACTTC.

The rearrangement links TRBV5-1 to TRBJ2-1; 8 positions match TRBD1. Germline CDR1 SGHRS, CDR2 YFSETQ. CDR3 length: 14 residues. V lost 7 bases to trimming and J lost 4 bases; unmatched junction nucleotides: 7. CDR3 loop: CASALQGAYNEQFF. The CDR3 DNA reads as TGCGCCAGCGCGTTGCAGGGGGCGTACAATGAGCAGTTCTTC.

The CDR3 is CASSQDTAGAYNEQFF. The CDR3 DNA follows: TGTGCCAGCAGCCAAGATACAGCGGGGGCCTACAATGAGCAGTTCTTC. This chain uses TRBV4-2 with TRBJ2-1; 8 positions agree with TRBD2. The CDR3 spans 16 residues. CDR1 LGHNA and CDR2 YNFKEQ come from the germline V gene. With V trimmed by 0 bases and J by 2 bases, 3 bases remained unmatched.

In DNA, the CDR3 is TGTGCCAGCACCATTGACGGAACGACGAACACTGAAGCTTTCTTT. The encoded protein is CASTIDGTTNTEAFF. The V call is TRBV7-9, the J call TRBJ1-1; D gene unclear. Germline V lookup: CDR1 SEHNR, CDR2 FQNEAQ (reference sequence). The V end lost 7 bases, the J end lost 1 base, and 16 bases lay between the germline ends. The CDR3 covers 15 residues.

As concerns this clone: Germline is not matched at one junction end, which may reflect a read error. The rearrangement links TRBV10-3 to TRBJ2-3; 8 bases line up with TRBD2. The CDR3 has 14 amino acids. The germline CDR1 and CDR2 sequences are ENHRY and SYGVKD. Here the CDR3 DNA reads TGTGCCAGCAGTTACGGGGGGGCGGCAGATACGCAGTATTTT. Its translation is CASSYGGAADTQYF.

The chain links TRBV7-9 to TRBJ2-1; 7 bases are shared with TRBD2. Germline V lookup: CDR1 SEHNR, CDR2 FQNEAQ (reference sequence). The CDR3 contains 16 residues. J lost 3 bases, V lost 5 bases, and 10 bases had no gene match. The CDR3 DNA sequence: TGTGCCAGCAGCCAACCGGGGAGCGGGGACTACAATGAGCAGTTCTTC. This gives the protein CASSQPGSGDYNEQFF.

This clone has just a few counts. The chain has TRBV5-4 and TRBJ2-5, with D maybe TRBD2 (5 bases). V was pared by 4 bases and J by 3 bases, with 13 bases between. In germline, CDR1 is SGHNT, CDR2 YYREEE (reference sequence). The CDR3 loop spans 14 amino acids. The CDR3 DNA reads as TGTGCCAGCAGCCTCGGGGTAAGGGAAGAGACCCAGTACTTC. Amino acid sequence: CASSLGVREETQYF.

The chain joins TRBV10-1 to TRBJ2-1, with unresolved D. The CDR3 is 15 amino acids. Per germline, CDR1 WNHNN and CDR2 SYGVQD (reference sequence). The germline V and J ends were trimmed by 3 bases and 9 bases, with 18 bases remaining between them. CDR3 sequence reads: CASSDSEVVPGEQFF. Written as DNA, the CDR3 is TGCGCCAGCAGTGACAGTGAGGTAGTTCCCGGTGAGCAGTTCTTC.

CDR3 residues: CASSLGIVGIYEQYF. The CDR3 DNA follows: TGCGCCAGCAGCTTGGGAATAGTCGGGATCTACGAGCAGTACTTC. This chain uses TRBV5-1 with TRBJ2-7, with D possibly matching TRBD2 (5 bases). Trimming took off 0 bases at V and 3 bases at J, with 13 bases between the two ends. There are 15 residues in the CDR3. The V gene's germline CDR1 is SGHRS and CDR2 YFSETQ.

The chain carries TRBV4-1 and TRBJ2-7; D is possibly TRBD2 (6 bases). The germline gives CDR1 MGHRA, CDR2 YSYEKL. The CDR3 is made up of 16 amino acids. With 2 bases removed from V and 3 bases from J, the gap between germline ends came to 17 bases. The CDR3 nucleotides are TGCGCCAGCAGCCAAATATTTGGTGCGGGGAGCTACGAGCAGTACTTC. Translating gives CASSQIFGAGSYEQYF.

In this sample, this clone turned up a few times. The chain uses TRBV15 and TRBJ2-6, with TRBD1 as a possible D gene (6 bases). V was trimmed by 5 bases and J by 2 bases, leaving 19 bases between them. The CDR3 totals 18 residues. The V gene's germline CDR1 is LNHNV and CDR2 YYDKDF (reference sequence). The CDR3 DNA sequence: TGTGCCACCAGCCACCATCTGGACCGGGACACTGGGGCCAACGTCCTGACTTTC. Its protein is CATSHHLDRDTGANVLTF. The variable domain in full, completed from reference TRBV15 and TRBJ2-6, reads DAMVIQNPRYQVTQFGKPVTLSCSQTLNHNVMYWYQQKSSQAPKLLFHYYDKDFNNEADTPDNFQSRRPNTSFCFLDIRSPGLGDTAMYLCATSHHLDRDTGANVLTFGAGSRLTVL.

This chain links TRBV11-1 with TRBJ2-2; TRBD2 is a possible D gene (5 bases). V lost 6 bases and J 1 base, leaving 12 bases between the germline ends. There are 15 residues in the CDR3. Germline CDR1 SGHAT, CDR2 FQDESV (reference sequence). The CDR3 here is CASRRVQLNTGELFF. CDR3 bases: TGTGCCAGCAGGAGGGTGCAACTGAACACCGGGGAGCTGTTTTTT.

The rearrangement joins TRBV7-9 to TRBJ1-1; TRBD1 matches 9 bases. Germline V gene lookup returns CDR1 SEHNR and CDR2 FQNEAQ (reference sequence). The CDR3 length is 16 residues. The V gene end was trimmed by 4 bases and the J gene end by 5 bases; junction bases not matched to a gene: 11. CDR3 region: CASSYGTGREGTEAFF. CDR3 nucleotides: TGTGCCAGCAGCTACGGGACAGGGAGAGAGGGGACTGAAGCTTTCTTT. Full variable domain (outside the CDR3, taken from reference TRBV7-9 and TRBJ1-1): DTGVSQNPRHKITKRGQNVTFRCDPISEHNRLYWYRQTLGQGPEFLTYFQNEAQLEKSRLLSDRFSAERPKGSFSTLEIQRTEQGDSAMYLCASSYGTGREGTEAFFGQGTRLTVV.

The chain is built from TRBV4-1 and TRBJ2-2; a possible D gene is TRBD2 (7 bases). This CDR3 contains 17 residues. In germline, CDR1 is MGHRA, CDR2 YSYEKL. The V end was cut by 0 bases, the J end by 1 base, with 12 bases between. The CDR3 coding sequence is TGCGCCAGCAGCCAAGATGAGGGGGGGATGAACACCGGGGAGCTGTTTTTT. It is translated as CASSQDEGGMNTGELFF.

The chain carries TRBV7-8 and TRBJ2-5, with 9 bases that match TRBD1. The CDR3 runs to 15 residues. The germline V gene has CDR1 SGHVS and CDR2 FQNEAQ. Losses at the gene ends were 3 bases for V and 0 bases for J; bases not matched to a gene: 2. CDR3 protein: CASSFGTGYQETQYF. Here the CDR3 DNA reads TGTGCCAGCAGCTTCGGGACAGGGTACCAAGAGACCCAGTACTTC.

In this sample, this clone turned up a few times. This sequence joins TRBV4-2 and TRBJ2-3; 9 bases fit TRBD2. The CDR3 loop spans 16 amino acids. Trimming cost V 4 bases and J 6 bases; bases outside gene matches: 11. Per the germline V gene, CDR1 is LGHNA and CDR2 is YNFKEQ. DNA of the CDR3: TGTGCCAGCAGCCCCGGGCGGCGCGGGGGGGCGGATACGCAGTATTTT. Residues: CASSPGRRGGADTQYF.

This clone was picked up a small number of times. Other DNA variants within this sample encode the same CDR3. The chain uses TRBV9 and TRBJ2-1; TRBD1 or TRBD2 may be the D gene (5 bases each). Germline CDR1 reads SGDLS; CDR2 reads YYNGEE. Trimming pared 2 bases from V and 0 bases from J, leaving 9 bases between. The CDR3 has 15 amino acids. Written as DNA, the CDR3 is TGTGCCAGCAGCGTTGGGGGATTCTCCTACAATGAGCAGTTCTTC. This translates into CASSVGGFSYNEQFF. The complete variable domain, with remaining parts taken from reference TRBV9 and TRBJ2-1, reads DSGVTQTPKHLITATGQRVTLRCSPRSGDLSVYWYQQSLDQGLQFLIQYYNGEERAKGNILERFSAQQFPDLHSELNLSSLELGDSALYFCASSVGGFSYNEQFFGPGTRLTVL.

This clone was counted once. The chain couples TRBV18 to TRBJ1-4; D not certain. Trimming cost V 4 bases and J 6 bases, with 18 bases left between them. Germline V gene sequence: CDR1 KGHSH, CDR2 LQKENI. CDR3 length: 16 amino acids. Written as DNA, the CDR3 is TGTGCCAGCTCACGGGAAGACGCGGCCCTCGATGAAAAACTGTTTTTT. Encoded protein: CASSREDAALDEKLFF.

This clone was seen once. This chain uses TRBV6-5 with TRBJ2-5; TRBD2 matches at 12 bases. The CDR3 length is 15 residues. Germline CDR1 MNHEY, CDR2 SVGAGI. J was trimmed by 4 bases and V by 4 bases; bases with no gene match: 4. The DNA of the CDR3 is TGTGCCAGCAGTTCCACTAGCGGGGGGCCAGAGACCCAGTACTTC. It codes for CASSSTSGGPETQYF.

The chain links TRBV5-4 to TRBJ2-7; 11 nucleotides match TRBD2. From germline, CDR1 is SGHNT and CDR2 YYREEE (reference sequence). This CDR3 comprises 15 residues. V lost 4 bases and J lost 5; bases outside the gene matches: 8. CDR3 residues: CASSRWASGGNEQYF. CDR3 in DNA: TGTGCCAGCAGCCGCTGGGCTAGCGGGGGGAACGAGCAGTACTTC. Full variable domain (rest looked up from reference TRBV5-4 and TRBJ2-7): ETGVTQSPTHLIKTRGQQVTLRCSSQSGHNTVSWYQQALGQGPQFIFQYYREEENGRGNFPPRFSGLQFPNYSSELNVNALELDDSALYLCASSRWASGGNEQYFGPGTRLTVT.

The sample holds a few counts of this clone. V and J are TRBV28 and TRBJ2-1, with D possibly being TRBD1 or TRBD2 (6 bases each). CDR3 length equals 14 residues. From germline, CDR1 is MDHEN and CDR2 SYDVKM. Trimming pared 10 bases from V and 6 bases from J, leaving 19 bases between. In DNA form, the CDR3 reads TGTGCCACCTCCTCCGGGGGCCTCTCCAATGAGCAGTTCTTC. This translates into CATSSGGLSNEQFF.

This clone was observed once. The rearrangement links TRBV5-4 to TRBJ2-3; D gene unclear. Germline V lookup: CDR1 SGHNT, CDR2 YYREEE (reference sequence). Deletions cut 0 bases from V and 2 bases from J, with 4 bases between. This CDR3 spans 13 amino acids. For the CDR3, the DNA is TGTGCCAGCAGCTTGGTGCTCACAGATACGCAGTATTTT. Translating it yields CASSLVLTDTQYF.

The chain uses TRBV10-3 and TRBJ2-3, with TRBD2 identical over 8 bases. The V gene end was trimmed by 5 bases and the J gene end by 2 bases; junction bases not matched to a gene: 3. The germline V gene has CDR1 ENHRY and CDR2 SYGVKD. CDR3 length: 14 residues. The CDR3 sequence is CAISTSGYTDTQYF. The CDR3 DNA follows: TGTGCCATCAGTACTAGCGGATACACAGATACGCAGTATTTT.

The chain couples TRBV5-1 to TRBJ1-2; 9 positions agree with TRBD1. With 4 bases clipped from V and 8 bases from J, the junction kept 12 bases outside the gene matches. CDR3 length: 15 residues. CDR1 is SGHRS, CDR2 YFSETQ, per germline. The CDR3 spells CASSEPGQGARGYTF. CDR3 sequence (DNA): TGCGCCAGCAGCGAACCGGGACAGGGTGCGCGGGGCTACACCTTC.

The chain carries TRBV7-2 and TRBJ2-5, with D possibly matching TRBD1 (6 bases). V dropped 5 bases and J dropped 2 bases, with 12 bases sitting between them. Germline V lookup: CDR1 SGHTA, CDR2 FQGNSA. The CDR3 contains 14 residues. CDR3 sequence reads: CASSAGVQQETQYF. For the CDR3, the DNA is TGTGCCAGCAGCGCAGGGGTCCAGCAAGAGACCCAGTACTTC.

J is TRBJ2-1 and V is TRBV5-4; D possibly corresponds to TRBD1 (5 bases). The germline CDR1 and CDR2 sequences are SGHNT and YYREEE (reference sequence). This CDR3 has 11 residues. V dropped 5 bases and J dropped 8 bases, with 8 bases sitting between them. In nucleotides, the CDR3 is TGTGCCAGCAGTCCAGGGTATGAGCAGTTCTTC. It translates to CASSPGYEQFF.

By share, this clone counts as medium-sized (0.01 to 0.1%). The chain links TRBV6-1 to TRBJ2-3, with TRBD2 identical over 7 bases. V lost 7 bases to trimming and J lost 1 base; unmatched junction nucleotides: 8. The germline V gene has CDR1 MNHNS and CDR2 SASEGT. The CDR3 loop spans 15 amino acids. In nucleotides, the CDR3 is TGTGCCAGCATGGGGGGGGTTTGGGGCACAGATACGCAGTATTTT. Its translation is CASMGGVWGTDTQYF.

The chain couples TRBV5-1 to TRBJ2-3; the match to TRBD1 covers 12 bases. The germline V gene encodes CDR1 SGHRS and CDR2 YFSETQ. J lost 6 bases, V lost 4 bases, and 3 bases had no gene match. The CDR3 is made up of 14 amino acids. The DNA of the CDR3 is TGCGCCAGCAGCCAGGGACAGGGGGCGGATACGCAGTATTTT. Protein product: CASSQGQGADTQYF.